This T cell receptor beta chain was observed in a study of shared clonotypes between healthy human individuals. Study summary: CD4 naive cells filled three plates per donor, CD4 memory three, CD8 naive two and CD8 memory one.

This clone was found a few times. Antigen: not known. Other DNA variants within this sample encode the same CDR3. CDR3 size: 13 residues. Germline V CDR1 and CDR2: SGHNT, YYREEE (reference sequence). V was shortened by 4 bases and J by 2 bases, with 9 bases between the two germline ends. Whole-study findings and limits: Larger richness was generally estimated for naive than memory subsets. Clonotype sharing across a few donors was observed for 4% to 5.5% of naive CD4 clonotypes.

Replicate PCRs for sorted subsets used around 190 ng DNA; this equaled tens of thousands of T cell genomes. Data came from immunoSEQ multiplex PCR; TCRdb stores just in-frame clones and leaves some out. Altogether about 1 million clones are present, about 75% being singletons, with the ten largest covering about 1.5%. This sequence joins TRBV5-4 and TRBJ2-5, with a possible D match to TRBD1 (6 bases). Sequenced: memory CD4+ T cells sorted from blood. The sample's subset: CD45RA-negative fraction. The source is a man younger than 30 in good health. In nucleotides, the CDR3 is TGTGCCAGCAGCCCGGGACAACAAGAGACCCAGTACTTC. Residues: CASSPGQQETQYF.